Here is one TCR beta chain with its context. The data stem from a study of blood T cells in healthy people across ages. The trim removed 5 bases at V and 5 bases at J, leaving 6 bases unmatched. Germline V gives CDR1 LGHNA, CDR2 YNFKEQ. This CDR3 has 14 residues. Then a second PCR, running roughly 7 to 11 cycles, was carried out with a sample-barcoded 5' primer and a J-beta primer mix. TCRdb used MiXCR to reprocess the 5' RACE reads, holding one entry per CDR3 protein. The sample includes about 1,000,000 distinct CDR3 sequences, 40% to 45% of them seen just once. The source is a woman aged 55-75 years in good health. The chain carries TRBV4-2 and TRBJ2-1; TRBD2 matches 7 bases. The specimen sequenced was blood. The CDR3 here is CASSAAGRNNEQFF. CDR3 sequence (DNA): TGTGCCAGCAGCGCAGCGGGAAGGAACAATGAGCAGTTCTTC.